This TCR beta chain was sequenced in a study of a mutant IDH1 vaccine in newly diagnosed glioma. Study-wide background: The initiation of vaccination occurred 4-6 weeks after radiotherapy alone, or with temozolomide cycles.

V was pared by 7 bases and J by 1 base, with 10 bases between. CDR1 is GTSNPN and CDR2 is SVGIG in the germline V gene (reference sequence). The CDR3 spans 13 residues. The table came from immunoSEQ multiplex PCR; TCRdb's copy has only in-frame clones and leaves some out. The table lists 110,000 or so clones, 75% to 90% of them singletons. Time point in this sample: week 11, during vaccination. Each dose of the vaccine consisted of 300 ug of mutant IDH1 20-mer peptide, with topical imiquimod. About this clone itself: Its antigen is not identified.

The input for sequencing was PBMCs, taken from a glioma patient whose treatment included an IDH1 peptide vaccine. V is TRBV30 and J is TRBJ2-2; no clear D gene. This receptor was obtained from a woman aged 50 to 65 with glioma. CDR3 nucleotide sequence: TGTGCCTTATTTAGCTGGAACACCGGGGAGCTGTTTTTT. Translation: CALFSWNTGELFF.